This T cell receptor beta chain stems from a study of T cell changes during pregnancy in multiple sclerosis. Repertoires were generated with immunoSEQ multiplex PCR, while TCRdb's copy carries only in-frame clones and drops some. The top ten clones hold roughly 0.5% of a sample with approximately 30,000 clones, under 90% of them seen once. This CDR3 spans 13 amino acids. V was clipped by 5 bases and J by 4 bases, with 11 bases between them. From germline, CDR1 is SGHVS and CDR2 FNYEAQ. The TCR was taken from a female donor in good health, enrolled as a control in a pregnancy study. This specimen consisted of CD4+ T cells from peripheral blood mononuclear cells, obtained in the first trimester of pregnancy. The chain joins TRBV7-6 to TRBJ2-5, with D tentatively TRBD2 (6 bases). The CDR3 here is CASSASGLETQYF. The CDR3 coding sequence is TGTGCCAGCAGCGCGAGCGGGTTAGAGACCCAGTACTTC.